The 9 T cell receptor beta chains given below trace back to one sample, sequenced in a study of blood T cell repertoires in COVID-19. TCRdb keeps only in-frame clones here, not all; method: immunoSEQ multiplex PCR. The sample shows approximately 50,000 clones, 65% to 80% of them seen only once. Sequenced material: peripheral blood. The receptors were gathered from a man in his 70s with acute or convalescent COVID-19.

The CDR3: CSVEQASYEQYF. The CDR3 DNA follows: TGCAGCGTTGAACAGGCGTCCTACGAGCAGTACTTC. This chain links TRBV29-1 with TRBJ2-7; no clear D gene. This CDR3 is 12 amino acids long. Trimming took 2 bases from V and 1 from J, leaving 6 bases between them. CDR1 is SQVTM, CDR2 ANQGSEA, per germline.

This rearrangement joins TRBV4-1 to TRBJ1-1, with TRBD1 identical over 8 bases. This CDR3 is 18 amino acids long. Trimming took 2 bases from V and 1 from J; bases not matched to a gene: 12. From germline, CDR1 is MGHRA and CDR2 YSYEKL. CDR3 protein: CASSQRMTYGTGNTEAFF. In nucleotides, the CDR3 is TGCGCCAGCAGCCAACGTATGACGTACGGGACAGGGAACACTGAAGCTTTCTTT.

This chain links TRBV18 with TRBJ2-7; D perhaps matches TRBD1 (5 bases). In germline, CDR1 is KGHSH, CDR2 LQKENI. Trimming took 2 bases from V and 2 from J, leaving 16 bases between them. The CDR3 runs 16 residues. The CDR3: CASSPGFGARTYEQYF. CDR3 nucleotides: TGTGCCAGCTCACCAGGTTTTGGGGCTCGAACCTACGAGCAGTACTTC.

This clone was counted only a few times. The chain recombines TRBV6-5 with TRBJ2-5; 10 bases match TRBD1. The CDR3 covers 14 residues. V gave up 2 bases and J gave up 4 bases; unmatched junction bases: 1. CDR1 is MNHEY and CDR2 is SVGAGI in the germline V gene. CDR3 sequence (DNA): TGTGCCAGCAGTTACGGACAGGGGGGAGAGACCCAGTACTTC. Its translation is CASSYGQGGETQYF.

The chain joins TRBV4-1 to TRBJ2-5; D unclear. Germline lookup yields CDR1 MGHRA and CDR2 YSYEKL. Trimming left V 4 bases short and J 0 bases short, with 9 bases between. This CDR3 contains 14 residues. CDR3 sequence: CASSPGSYQETQYF. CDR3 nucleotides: TGCGCCAGCAGCCCTGGCAGTTACCAAGAGACCCAGTACTTC.

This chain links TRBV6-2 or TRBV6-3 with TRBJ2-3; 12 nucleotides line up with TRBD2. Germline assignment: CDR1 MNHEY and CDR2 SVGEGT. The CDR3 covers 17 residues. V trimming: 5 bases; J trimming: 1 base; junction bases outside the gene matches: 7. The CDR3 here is CASSPRLAGDGTDTQYF. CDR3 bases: TGTGCCAGCAGTCCCCGACTAGCGGGAGACGGCACAGATACGCAGTATTTT.

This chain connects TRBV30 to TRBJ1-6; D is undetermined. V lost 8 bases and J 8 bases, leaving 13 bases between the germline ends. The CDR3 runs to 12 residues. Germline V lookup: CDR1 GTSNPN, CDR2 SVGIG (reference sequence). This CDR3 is CARLQRDSPLHF. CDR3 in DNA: TGTGCCCGTCTGCAGAGGGATTCACCCCTCCACTTT.

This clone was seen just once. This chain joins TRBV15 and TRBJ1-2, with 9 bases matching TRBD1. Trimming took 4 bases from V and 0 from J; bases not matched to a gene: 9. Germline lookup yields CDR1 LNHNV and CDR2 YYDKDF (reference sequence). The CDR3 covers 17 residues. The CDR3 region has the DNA TGTGCCACCAGCAATTTGGACAGGGGCACAGCTAACTATGGCTACACCTTC. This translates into CATSNLDRGTANYGYTF.

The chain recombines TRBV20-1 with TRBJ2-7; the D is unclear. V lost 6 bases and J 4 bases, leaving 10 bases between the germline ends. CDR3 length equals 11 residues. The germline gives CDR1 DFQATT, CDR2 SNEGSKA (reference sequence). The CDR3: CSAAEAYEQYF. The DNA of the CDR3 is TGCAGTGCCGCCGAGGCGTACGAGCAGTACTTC.